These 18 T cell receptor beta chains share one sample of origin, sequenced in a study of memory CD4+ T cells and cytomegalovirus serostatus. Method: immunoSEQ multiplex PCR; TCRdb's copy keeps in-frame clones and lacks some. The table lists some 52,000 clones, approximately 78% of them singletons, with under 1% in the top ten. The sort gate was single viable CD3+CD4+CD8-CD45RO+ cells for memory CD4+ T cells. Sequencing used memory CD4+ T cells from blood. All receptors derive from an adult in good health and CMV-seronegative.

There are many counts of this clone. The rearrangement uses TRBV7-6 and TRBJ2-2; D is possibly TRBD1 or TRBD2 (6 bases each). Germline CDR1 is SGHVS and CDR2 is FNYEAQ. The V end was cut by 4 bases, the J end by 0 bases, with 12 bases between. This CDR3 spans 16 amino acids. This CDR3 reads CASSWGAQTNTGELFF. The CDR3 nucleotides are TGTGCCAGCAGCTGGGGGGCACAAACGAACACCGGGGAGCTGTTTTTT.

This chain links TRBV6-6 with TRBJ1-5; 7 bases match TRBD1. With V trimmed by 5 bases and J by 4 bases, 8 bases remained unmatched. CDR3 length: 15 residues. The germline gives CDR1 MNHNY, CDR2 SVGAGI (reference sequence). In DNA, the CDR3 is TGTGCCAGCAGTACGGGGACAGTTCTAAATCAGCCCCAGCATTTT. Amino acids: CASSTGTVLNQPQHF.

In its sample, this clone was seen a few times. As DNA, the CDR3 is TGTGCCAGTAGCCAATACTATGGCTACACCTTC. Protein product: CASSQYYGYTF. The gene calls are TRBV19 and TRBJ1-2; D remains unclear. CDR3 size: 11 residues. V was clipped by 6 bases and J by 3 bases, with 5 bases between them. CDR1 is LNHDA and CDR2 is SQIVND in the germline V gene (reference sequence).

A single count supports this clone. The CDR3 coding sequence is TGTGCCAGCAGACGGGGTCCGATGAACACTGAAGCTTTCTTT. As protein: CASRRGPMNTEAFF. This chain joins TRBV21-1 and TRBJ1-1. TRBV21-1 is an annotated pseudogene. The CDR3 has 14 residues.

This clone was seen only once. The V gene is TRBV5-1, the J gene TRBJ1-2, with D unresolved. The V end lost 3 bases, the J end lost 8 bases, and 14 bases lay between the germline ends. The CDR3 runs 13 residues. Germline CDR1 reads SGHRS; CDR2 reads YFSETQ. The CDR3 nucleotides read TGCGCCAGCAGCTCGGGAGTTCGGTTAGGCTACACCTTC. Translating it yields CASSSGVRLGYTF.

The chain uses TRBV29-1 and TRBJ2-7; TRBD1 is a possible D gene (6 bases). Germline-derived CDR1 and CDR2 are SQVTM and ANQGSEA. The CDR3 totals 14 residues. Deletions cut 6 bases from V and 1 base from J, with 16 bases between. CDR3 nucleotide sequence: TGCAGCGTGGGCGATCAGGGGTTTTCCTACGAGCAGTACTTC. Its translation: CSVGDQGFSYEQYF.

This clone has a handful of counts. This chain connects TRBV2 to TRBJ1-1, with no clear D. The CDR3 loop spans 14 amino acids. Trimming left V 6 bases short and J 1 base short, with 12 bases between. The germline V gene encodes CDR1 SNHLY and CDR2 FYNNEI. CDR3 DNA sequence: TGTGCCAGCAGGGTAGGTGTATCGAACACTGAAGCTTTCTTT. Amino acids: CASRVGVSNTEAFF. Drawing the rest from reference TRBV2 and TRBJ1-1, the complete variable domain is EPEVTQTPSHQVTQMGQEVILRCVPISNHLYFYWYRQILGQKVEFLVSFYNNEISEKSEIFDDQFSVERPDGSNFTLKIRSTKLEDSAMYFCASRVGVSNTEAFFGQGTRLTVV.

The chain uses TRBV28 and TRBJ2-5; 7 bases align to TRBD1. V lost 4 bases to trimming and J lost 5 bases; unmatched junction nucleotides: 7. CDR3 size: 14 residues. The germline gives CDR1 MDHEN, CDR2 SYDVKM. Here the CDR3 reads CASSSYRGWETQYF. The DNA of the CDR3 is TGTGCCAGCAGTTCCTACAGGGGATGGGAGACCCAGTACTTC.

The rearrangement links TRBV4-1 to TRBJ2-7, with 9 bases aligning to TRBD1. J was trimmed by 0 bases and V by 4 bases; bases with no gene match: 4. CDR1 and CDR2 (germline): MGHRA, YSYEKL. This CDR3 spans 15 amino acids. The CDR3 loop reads CASSPRQGVSYEQYF. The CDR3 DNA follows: TGCGCCAGCAGCCCCAGACAGGGGGTCTCCTACGAGCAGTACTTC.

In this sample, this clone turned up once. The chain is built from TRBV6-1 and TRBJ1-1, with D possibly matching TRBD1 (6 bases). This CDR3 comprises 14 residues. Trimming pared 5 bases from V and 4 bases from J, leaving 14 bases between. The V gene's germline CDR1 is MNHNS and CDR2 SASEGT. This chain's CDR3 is CASSLGGGSTEAFF. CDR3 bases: TGTGCCAGCAGTCTAGGGGGAGGGAGCACTGAAGCTTTCTTT.

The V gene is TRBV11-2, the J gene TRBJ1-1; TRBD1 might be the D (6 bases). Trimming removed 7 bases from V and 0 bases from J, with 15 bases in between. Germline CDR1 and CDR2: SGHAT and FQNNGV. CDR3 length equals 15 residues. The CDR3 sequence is CASTRNRDLNTEAFF. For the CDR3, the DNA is TGTGCCAGCACCCGAAACAGGGACCTGAACACTGAAGCTTTCTTT.

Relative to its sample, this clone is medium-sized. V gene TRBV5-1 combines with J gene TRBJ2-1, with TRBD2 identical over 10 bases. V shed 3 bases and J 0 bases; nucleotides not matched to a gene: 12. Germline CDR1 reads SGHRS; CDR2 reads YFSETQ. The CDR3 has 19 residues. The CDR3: CASSSTASSGGLSYNEQFF. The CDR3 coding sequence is TGCGCCAGCAGCTCCACGGCTTCTAGCGGGGGCCTCTCCTACAATGAGCAGTTCTTC.

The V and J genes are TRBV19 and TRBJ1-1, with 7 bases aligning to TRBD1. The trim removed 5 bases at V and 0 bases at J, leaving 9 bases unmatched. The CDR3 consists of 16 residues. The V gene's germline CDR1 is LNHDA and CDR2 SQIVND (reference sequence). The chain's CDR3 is CASSSFMGQMNTEAFF. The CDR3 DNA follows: TGTGCCAGTAGTTCCTTCATGGGACAGATGAACACTGAAGCTTTCTTT.

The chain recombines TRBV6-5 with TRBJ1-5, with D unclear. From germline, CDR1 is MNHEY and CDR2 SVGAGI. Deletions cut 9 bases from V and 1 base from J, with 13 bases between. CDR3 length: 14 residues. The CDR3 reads CASSSGKSNQPQHF. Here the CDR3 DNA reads TGTGCCAGTTCGAGTGGGAAAAGCAATCAGCCCCAGCATTTT.

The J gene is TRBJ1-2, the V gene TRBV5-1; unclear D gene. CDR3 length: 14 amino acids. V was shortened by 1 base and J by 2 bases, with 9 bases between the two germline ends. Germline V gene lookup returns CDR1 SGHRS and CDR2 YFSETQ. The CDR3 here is CASSLNSGNYGYTF. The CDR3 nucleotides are TGCGCCAGCAGCTTGAACAGCGGGAACTATGGCTACACCTTC.

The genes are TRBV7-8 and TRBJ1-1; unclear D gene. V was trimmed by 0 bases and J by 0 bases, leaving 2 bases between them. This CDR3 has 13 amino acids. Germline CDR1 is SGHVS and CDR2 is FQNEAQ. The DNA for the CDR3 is TGTGCCAGCAGCTTAGCTCTGAACACTGAAGCTTTCTTT. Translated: CASSLALNTEAFF.

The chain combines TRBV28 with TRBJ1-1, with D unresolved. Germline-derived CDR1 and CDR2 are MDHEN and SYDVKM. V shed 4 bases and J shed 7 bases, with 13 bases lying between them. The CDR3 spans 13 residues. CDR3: CASSSPGRNEAFF. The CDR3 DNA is TGTGCCAGCAGTTCGCCTGGACGGAATGAAGCTTTCTTT.

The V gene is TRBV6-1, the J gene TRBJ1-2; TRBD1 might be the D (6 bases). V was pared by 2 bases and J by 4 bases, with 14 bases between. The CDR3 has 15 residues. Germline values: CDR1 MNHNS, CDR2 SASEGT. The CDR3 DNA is TGTGCCAGCAGTGAAAACGGGGGGCGCACCTATGGCTACACCTTC. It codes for CASSENGGRTYGYTF.